This T cell receptor (beta chain) was found in a study of T cell responses to AZD1222 COVID-19 vaccine. Overall study findings and caveats: Just a handful of AZD1222 recipients tested seropositive at baseline. Two doses of AZD1222 preceded a rise in Spike-specific TCR breadth and depth. Clonal diversity may have been underestimated, and the donors were mostly white British, with more females than males. Researchers report vaccine-associated CD4 TCRs spanning spike, with dominance at 160-218 and 743-854.

About this clone itself: Its specificity is unknown. At one boundary the junction diverges from the germline segment, which might be a read error.

Profiling relied on immunoSEQ multiplex PCR, and the TCRdb table lists in-frame clones only, not all of them. The sample includes 140,000 to 150,000 clones, approximately 91% of them seen just once. The CDR3 has 15 residues. The germline gives CDR1 SSHAT, CDR2 FNYEAQ (reference sequence). The chain has TRBV7-7 and TRBJ2-1; maybe TRBD1 (6 bases). The clonotype was recovered from an adult who received the AZD1222 COVID-19 vaccine. This specimen was peripheral blood, taken 28 days after the second AZD1222 dose. The CDR3 spells CASSLGGLAIGEQFF. CDR3 nucleotide sequence: TGTGCTAGCAGCTTAGGGGGTCTCGCTATAGGAGAGCAGTTCTTC.